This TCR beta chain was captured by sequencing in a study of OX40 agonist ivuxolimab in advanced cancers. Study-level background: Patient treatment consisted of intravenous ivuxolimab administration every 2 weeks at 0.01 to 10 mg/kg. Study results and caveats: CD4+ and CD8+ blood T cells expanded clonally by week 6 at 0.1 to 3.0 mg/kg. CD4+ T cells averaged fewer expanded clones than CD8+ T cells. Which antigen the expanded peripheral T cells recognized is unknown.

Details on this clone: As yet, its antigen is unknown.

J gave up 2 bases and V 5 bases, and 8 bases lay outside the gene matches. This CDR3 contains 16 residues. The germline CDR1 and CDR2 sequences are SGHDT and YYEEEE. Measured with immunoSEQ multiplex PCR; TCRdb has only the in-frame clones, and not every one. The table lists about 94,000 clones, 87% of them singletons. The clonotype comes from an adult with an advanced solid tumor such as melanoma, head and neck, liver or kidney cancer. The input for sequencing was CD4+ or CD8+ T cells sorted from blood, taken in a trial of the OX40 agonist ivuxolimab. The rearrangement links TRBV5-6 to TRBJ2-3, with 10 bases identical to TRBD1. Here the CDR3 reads CASSYGQGGSTDTQYF. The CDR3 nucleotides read TGTGCCAGCAGTTACGGACAGGGGGGGTCCACAGATACGCAGTATTTT.